This is a list of T cell receptor beta chains from one sample in a study of T cell repertoires in cytomegalovirus infection. Their specific antigens are unknown. TCRdb recomputed calls from the reads with MiXCR, one row per CDR3 protein. This sample has approximately 770,000 distinct CDR3 sequences; roughly 29% occur once, and the top ten carry roughly 14%. The sample here was cultured CD8+ T cells from PBMCs, taken from culture after CMV antigen stimulation. Source of these receptors: a human donor in good health (CMV status not recorded). Some clones in this sample may be carry-over from other donors' samples. The CDR3 runs from the conserved cysteine through the conserved F or W. The order of the fields is clone size, J gene, D gene, V gene, CDR3 protein, CDR3 DNA. D genes are given only for firm matches. Clone size is shown for a subset of rows, as once, few, many or a class of expanded clone.

-,TRBJ2-1,-,TRBV12-3/TRBV12-4,CASKNPPGVNPNEQFF,TGTGCCAGCAAAAACCCCCCAGGGGTTAATCCCAATGAGCAGTTCTTC
-,TRBJ1-4,-,TRBV18,CASSDPGRRATNEKLFF,TGTGCCAGCTCAGATCCGGGACGGAGAGCAACTAATGAAAAACTGTTTTTT
-,TRBJ2-7,TRBD1,TRBV7-8,CASSTRTGQNYEQYF,TGTGCCAGCAGCACCAGAACGGGACAGAACTACGAGCAGTACTTC
-,TRBJ1-1,-,TRBV2,CASSEATGRNTEAFF,TGTGCCAGCAGTGAAGCAACAGGGAGGAACACTGAAGCTTTCTTT
few,TRBJ2-5,-,TRBV6-1,CASSEETEDKETQYF,TGTGCCAGCAGTGAAGAGACGGAAGATAAAGAGACCCAGTACTTC
-,TRBJ2-1,-,TRBV2,CASSDYQGPTYNEQFF,TGTGCCAGCAGTGATTATCAGGGGCCAACCTACAATGAGCAGTTCTTC
few,TRBJ1-2,-,TRBV25-1,CASSEFFRGVDGYTF,TGTGCCAGCAGTGAATTCTTCCGTGGGGTGGATGGCTACACCTTC
-,TRBJ1-2,-,TRBV7-4,CASSSIIGAEYYGYTF,TGTGCCAGCAGTTCAATCATAGGGGCCGAATACTATGGCTACACCTTC
-,TRBJ1-1,-,TRBV4-1,CASSHVPPEGSGTEAFF,TGCGCCAGCAGCCATGTCCCTCCGGAGGGTTCAGGCACTGAAGCTTTCTTT
-,TRBJ1-2,-,TRBV7-9,CASSLSLVDRNYGYTF,TGTGCCAGCAGCTTAAGCCTGGTCGACAGAAACTATGGCTACACCTTC
few,TRBJ2-3,-,TRBV12-5,CASGFRVTDTQYF,TGTGCTAGTGGCTTTCGGGTGACAGATACGCAGTATTTT
few,TRBJ2-5,-,TRBV7-9,CASSLVGIQETQYF,TGTGCCAGCAGCTTAGTGGGGATACAAGAGACCCAGTACTTC
-,TRBJ1-2,-,TRBV6-5,CASSNRDILNYGYTF,TGTGCCAGCAGTAACCGGGACATACTTAACTATGGCTACACCTTC
few,TRBJ1-3,-,TRBV28,CASSPPYVSGNTIYF,TGTGCCAGCAGCCCTCCGTATGTCTCTGGAAACACCATATATTTT
-,TRBJ1-6,-,TRBV2,CASEGQEDSPLHF,TGTGCCAGCGAGGGGCAGGAGGATTCACCCCTCCACTTT
few,TRBJ2-7,-,TRBV6-5,CASSTGRGQAPGREQYF,TGTGCCAGCAGCACGGGGCGGGGCCAGGCCCCTGGTCGCGAGCAGTACTTC
-,TRBJ1-5,-,TRBV27,CASSLMDGNQPQHF,TGTGCCAGCAGTTTAATGGACGGAAATCAGCCCCAGCATTTT
-,TRBJ1-2,-,TRBV7-6,CASSLALEAGYGYTF,TGTGCCAGCAGCTTAGCGCTTGAAGCTGGCTATGGCTACACCTTC
few,TRBJ2-5,-,TRBV7-6,CASRHYEETQYF,TGTGCCAGCCGCCACTACGAAGAGACCCAGTACTTC
-,TRBJ1-1,-,TRBV6-1,CASSPWKGNTEAFF,TGTGCCAGCAGCCCTTGGAAGGGGAATACTGAAGCTTTCTTT